This TCR beta chain was documented in a study of T cells in Graves' hyperthyroidism and ophthalmopathy. The CDR3 runs to 12 residues. The V end lost 3 bases, the J end lost 12 bases, and 14 bases lay between the germline ends. CDR1 is SEHNR and CDR2 is FQNEAQ in the germline V gene (reference sequence). The PBMCs studied were ones that came from about 10 ml fresh peripheral blood. There were TCR beta CDR3 regions amplified from RNA transcripts. A set of HTBI primers served as the primers for a first-round RT-PCR of the TCR CDR3. TCRdb analysed the multiplex PCR reads with MiXCR anew, one entry per CDR3 protein. The table includes under 700,000 distinct CDR3 sequences, roughly 17% detected once.

This TCR came from a woman aged 18-29 years with Graves' hyperthyroidism. The chain couples TRBV7-9 to TRBJ1-1; unclear D gene. The sample comprised blood. This chain's CDR3 is CASSFVVGNPFF. The CDR3 DNA sequence: TGTGCCAGCAGCTTCGTCGTAGGGAATCCTTTCTTT.